What follows are 23 T cell receptor beta chains derived from one specimen sequenced in a study of PD-1 blockade in classical Hodgkin lymphoma (dated by TCRdb to about 2020). The library was made by the immunoSEQ multiplex PCR assay. This immuneACCESS table, as held by TCRdb, lists in-frame sequences with V and J called but not all clones. Of the missing ones, under half trace to an unresolved V gene in checked studies; the others have no known cause. The sample has 25,000 to 30,000 clones on record, approximately 90% of them singletons. The ten largest clones add up to over 0.4% of the sample. The time point label here, explained by the study, means: cycle 4 day 1 (C4D1), after five to seven weeks of nivolumab. Relapse after autologous stem cell transplantation had occurred in all trial patients, and cohorts A, B and C were distinguished by prior brentuximab vedotin exposure. CD4+ T cells were purified from thawed PBMCs by magnetic negative selection with a Miltenyi CD4+ T cell isolation kit.

Sequences were derived from CD4+ T cells from blood, sampled before the fourth cycle of nivolumab. The receptors derive from a human donor with classical Hodgkin lymphoma.

The chain employs TRBV5-4 and TRBJ2-7; either TRBD1 or TRBD2 may supply D (7 bases each). Trimming removed 4 bases at V and 3 bases at J, with 17 bases between. Germline V gene sequence: CDR1 SGHNT, CDR2 YYREEE (reference sequence). The CDR3 spans 15 residues. CDR3 nucleotide sequence: TGTGCCAGCAGCGACGGGGGAGGGGGCCTCTACGAGCAGTACTTC. Amino acid sequence: CASSDGGGGLYEQYF.

The genes are TRBV5-1 and TRBJ2-3; D is possibly TRBD2 (7 bases). Trimming cost V 1 base and J 1 base, with 16 bases left between them. Germline lookup yields CDR1 SGHRS and CDR2 YFSETQ. The CDR3 loop spans 17 amino acids. CDR3 residues: CASSLSWGGAGTDTQYF. The CDR3, as DNA: TGCGCCAGCAGCTTGTCTTGGGGGGGCGCGGGCACAGATACGCAGTATTTT.

CDR3 sequence: CASSSPGQGAYEQYF. The CDR3, as DNA: TGTGCCAGCAGTTCCCCCGGACAGGGGGCTTACGAGCAGTACTTC. The J gene is TRBJ2-7, the V gene TRBV6-5; the match to TRBD1 covers 11 bases. CDR1 is MNHEY and CDR2 is SVGAGI in the germline V gene. This CDR3 contains 15 residues. Unmatched junction bases numbered 6, after V lost 4 bases and J lost 4 bases.

J is TRBJ2-2 and V is TRBV28, with D possibly TRBD1 on 6 matching bases. The CDR3 contains 14 residues. V lost 8 bases and J 6 bases, leaving 16 bases between the germline ends. CDR1 MDHEN and CDR2 SYDVKM come from the germline V gene. CDR3 loop: CASLGTPGAGELFF. The CDR3, as DNA: TGTGCCAGCCTCGGGACCCCAGGGGCCGGGGAGCTGTTTTTT.

A single count supports this clone. The CDR3 sequence is CASNPLNTGELFF. The CDR3, as DNA: TGTGCCAGCAACCCGTTGAACACCGGGGAGCTGTTTTTT. The chain joins TRBV5-4 to TRBJ2-2; D not resolved. This CDR3 has 13 residues. Trimming pared 6 bases from V and 1 base from J, leaving 7 bases between. Germline V gives CDR1 SGHNT, CDR2 YYREEE (reference sequence).

The chain employs TRBV27 and TRBJ2-4; no reliable D call. The CDR3 length is 17 residues. Germline V gene lookup returns CDR1 MNHEY and CDR2 SMNVEV (reference sequence). V dropped 4 bases and J dropped 0 bases, with 16 bases sitting between them. The CDR3 region is CASSSWNWRLAKNIQYF. CDR3 bases: TGTGCCAGCAGTTCATGGAACTGGCGGTTAGCCAAAAACATTCAGTACTTC.

In the case of this clone: The junction does not match germline at one end; this may be a read error. Other nucleotide sequences in the sample specify the same CDR3. The V and J genes are TRBV25-1 and TRBJ2-7; 10 nucleotides match TRBD1. The CDR3 runs to 13 residues. The V gene's germline CDR1 is MGHDK and CDR2 SYGVNS. This chain's CDR3 is CASRATGGGEQYF. The CDR3 nucleotides read TGTGCCAGCAGGGCGACAGGGGGCGGCGAGCAATACTTC.

This sequence joins TRBV19 and TRBJ2-2; TRBD2 is a possible D gene (6 bases). This CDR3 is 13 amino acids long. CDR1 and CDR2 (germline): LNHDA, SQIVND (reference sequence). The V and J ends lost 6 bases and 2 bases respectively, with 7 bases between them. CDR3 protein: CASRAGNTGELFF. CDR3 coding DNA: TGTGCCAGTAGGGCGGGAAACACCGGGGAGCTGTTTTTT.

This CDR3 reads CASSSRGGPSYEQYF. Here the CDR3 DNA reads TGTGCCAGTAGTAGTCGGGGGGGACCATCCTACGAGCAGTACTTC. The V call is TRBV19, the J call TRBJ2-7, with 8 bases aligning to TRBD2. Germline V lookup: CDR1 LNHDA, CDR2 SQIVND (reference sequence). CDR3 size: 15 residues. V lost 4 bases, J lost 1 base, and 6 bases stayed unmatched.

The chain recombines TRBV5-1 with TRBJ2-7, with 9 bases aligning to TRBD2. V was clipped by 0 bases and J by 4 bases; unmatched bases: 8. This CDR3 comprises 16 residues. CDR1 is SGHRS, CDR2 YFSETQ, per germline. Here the CDR3 DNA reads TGCGCCAGCAGCTTGGCGGCTAGCGGGAAGAGTTACGAGCAGTACTTC. Translating it yields CASSLAASGKSYEQYF.

Concerning this clone: Germline and junction disagree at one end, which may indicate a read error. The V and J genes are TRBV6-1 and TRBJ1-5; D possibly corresponds to TRBD1 (5 bases). The germline V gene has CDR1 MNHNS and CDR2 SASEGT. The CDR3 is made up of 13 amino acids. The CDR3 DNA reads as TGTGCCAGCAGCGTCGACAGCAACCAGCCCCAGCATTTT. This codes for CASSVDSNQPQHF.

This clone was picked up one time. The chain carries TRBV6-1 and TRBJ2-7, with D perhaps TRBD1 (5 bases). V lost 3 bases, J lost 5 bases, and 23 bases lay in between. Looked up from germline, CDR1 is MNHNS and CDR2 is SASEGT. The CDR3 runs 17 residues. The CDR3, as DNA: TGTGCCAGCAGTGACCCAGGGTTCTTCCCAAAGGTCCACGAGCAGTACTTC. Translation: CASSDPGFFPKVHEQYF.

The rearrangement uses TRBV29-1 and TRBJ1-3; tentative D call: TRBD1 (6 bases). The ends were cut back, 4 bases at V and 2 bases at J, with 6 bases in the middle. Germline-derived CDR1 and CDR2 are SQVTM and ANQGSEA. This CDR3 contains 12 residues. CDR3 region: CSVAGAGNTIYF. CDR3 DNA: TGCAGCGTTGCAGGGGCTGGAAACACCATATATTTT.

The chain uses TRBV19 and TRBJ1-1; 7 bases match TRBD1. With 8 bases clipped from V and 2 bases from J, the junction kept 8 bases outside the gene matches. The length of the CDR3 is 14 residues. CDR1 is LNHDA, CDR2 SQIVND, per germline (reference sequence). The CDR3 coding sequence is TGTGCCAGTCTTGCCGGGACAGCTAACACTGAAGCTTTCTTT. This sequence encodes CASLAGTANTEAFF.

This clone appeared once. The rearrangement uses TRBV7-2 and TRBJ2-1, with no clear D. Germline V CDR1 and CDR2: SGHTA, FQGNSA. This CDR3 is built from 14 residues. Trimming cost V 1 base and J 5 bases, with 9 bases left between them. CDR3 sequence (DNA): TGTGCCAGCAGCTTAGTTCGGCTCAACAATGAGCAGTTCTTC. Protein product: CASSLVRLNNEQFF.

The rearrangement joins TRBV6-1 to TRBJ1-6; no clear D gene. V dropped 7 bases and J dropped 3 bases, with 10 bases sitting between them. Per germline, CDR1 MNHNS and CDR2 SASEGT. CDR3 length: 14 amino acids. The DNA for the CDR3 is TGTGCCAGCAAGGTGGGCAGCTATAATTCACCCCTCCACTTT. Translation gives CASKVGSYNSPLHF.

CDR3 sequence (DNA): TGTGCCAGCAGTCCTCCGAACACTGAAGCTTTCTTT. Translation gives CASSPPNTEAFF. This chain uses TRBV28 with TRBJ1-1, with D unresolved. Trimming took 5 bases from V and 1 from J, leaving 5 bases between them. Germline V gene sequence: CDR1 MDHEN, CDR2 SYDVKM. CDR3 length equals 12 residues.

This chain's CDR3 is CASSLTLRGTSGSGTYEQYF. In DNA, the CDR3 is TGTGCCAGCAGCTTAACGTTGCGGGGGACTAGCGGGTCGGGGACCTACGAGCAGTACTTC. V usage is TRBV7-3 and J usage is TRBJ2-7, with 12 bases lining up with TRBD2. J was trimmed by 2 bases and V by 0 bases; bases with no gene match: 14. This CDR3 contains 20 residues. Germline CDR1 reads SGHTA; CDR2 reads FQGTGA.

The V gene is TRBV5-4, the J gene TRBJ1-3; D is undetermined. Germline loops: CDR1 SGHNT, CDR2 YYREEE (reference sequence). The ends were cut back, 2 bases at V and 0 bases at J, with 9 bases in the middle. The CDR3 spans 15 residues. For the CDR3, the DNA is TGTGCCAGCAGCTTCGGTCCAAGCTCTGGAAACACCATATATTTT. It translates to CASSFGPSSGNTIYF.

The chain has TRBV10-3 and TRBJ2-7; the D gene is possibly TRBD1 (6 bases). The germline gives CDR1 ENHRY, CDR2 SYGVKD. Trimming removed 0 bases at V and 5 bases at J, with 14 bases between. The CDR3 sequence is 15 residues long. The chain's CDR3 is CAISESAGRGHEQYF. CDR3 bases: TGTGCCATCAGTGAGTCTGCTGGCAGGGGCCACGAGCAGTACTTC.

The genes are TRBV28 and TRBJ2-5; D might be TRBD1 (6 bases). This CDR3 has 15 amino acids. V lost 6 bases and J lost 1, with 15 bases in between. Looked up from germline, CDR1 is MDHEN and CDR2 is SYDVKM. The CDR3 region is CASSSGQHFQETQYF. Here the CDR3 DNA reads TGTGCCAGCAGCTCGGGACAACATTTCCAAGAGACCCAGTACTTC.

The gene calls are TRBV18 and TRBJ2-7; D not certain. Germline V gene sequence: CDR1 KGHSH, CDR2 LQKENI. The CDR3 runs 12 residues. V shed 3 bases and J shed 4 bases, with 7 bases lying between them. The CDR3 here is CASSPGVYEQYF. For the CDR3, the DNA is TGTGCCAGCTCACCTGGGGTTTACGAGCAGTACTTC.

V and J are TRBV6-1 and TRBJ1-1; no clear D. The CDR3 has 17 amino acids. Germline V lookup: CDR1 MNHNS, CDR2 SASEGT. Trimming left V 1 base short and J 1 base short, with 16 bases between. CDR3 in DNA: TGTGCCAGCAGTGAAGTAAGGAGGAACGGATGGAACACTGAAGCTTTCTTT. Translation: CASSEVRRNGWNTEAFF.